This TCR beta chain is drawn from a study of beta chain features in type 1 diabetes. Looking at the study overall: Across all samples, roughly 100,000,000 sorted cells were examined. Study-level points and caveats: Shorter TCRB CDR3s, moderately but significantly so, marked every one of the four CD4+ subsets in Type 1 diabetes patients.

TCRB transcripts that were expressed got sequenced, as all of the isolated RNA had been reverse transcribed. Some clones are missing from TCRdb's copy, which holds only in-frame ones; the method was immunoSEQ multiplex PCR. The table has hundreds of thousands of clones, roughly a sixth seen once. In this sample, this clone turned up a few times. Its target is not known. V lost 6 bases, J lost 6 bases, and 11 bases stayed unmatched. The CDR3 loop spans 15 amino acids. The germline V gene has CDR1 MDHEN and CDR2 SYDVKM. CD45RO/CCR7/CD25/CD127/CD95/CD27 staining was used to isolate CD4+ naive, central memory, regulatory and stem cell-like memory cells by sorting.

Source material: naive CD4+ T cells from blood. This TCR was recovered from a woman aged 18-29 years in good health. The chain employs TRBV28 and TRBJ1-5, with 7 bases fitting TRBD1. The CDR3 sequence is CASRATGRGSQPQHF. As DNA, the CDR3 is TGTGCCAGCAGGGCGACAGGGAGGGGGTCTCAGCCCCAGCATTTT.